This T cell receptor (beta chain) was obtained from a study of cytomegalovirus exposure and HLA in healthy donors. PCR involved 60 Vbeta and 13 Jbeta primers. Here immunoSEQ multiplex PCR was the method, and the copy in TCRdb shows in-frame clones only, minus some. The sample records about 130,000 clones, about 82% being singletons. CDR3 size: 15 residues. The germline V and J ends were trimmed by 0 bases and 5 bases, with 8 bases remaining between them. CDR1 and CDR2 (germline): LNHNV, YYDKDF (reference sequence). The TCR was taken from a man aged 25 to 40 in good health and CMV-seronegative. The sample consisted of PBMCs. The chain is built from TRBV15 and TRBJ1-6; unclear D gene. The CDR3 loop reads CATSRDRRNNSPLHF. As DNA, the CDR3 is TGTGCCACCAGCAGAGATCGCAGGAATAATTCACCCCTCCACTTT.